A single sample gave rise to the 16 T cell receptor beta chains below, sequenced in a study of cytomegalovirus exposure and HLA in healthy donors (dated by TCRdb to 2016 to 2017). The method was the immunoSEQ multiplex PCR assay. The multiplex PCR relied on a mix of 60 forward primers for TCR Vbeta segments and 13 reverse primers for TCR Jbeta segments. TCRdb limited this immuneACCESS table to in-frame rearrangements with V and J called. A share of clones is missing; checked studies link under half to unresolved V genes, and the rest is unexplained. This sample lists about 100,000 clones; about 80% were detected once. About 0.79% of the sample goes to the ten largest clones. Specimen: PBMCs. These receptors were taken from a woman aged 55-69 years in good health and CMV-seronegative.

V and J are TRBV6-6 and TRBJ1-1; no clear D. The germline V gene encodes CDR1 MNHNY and CDR2 SVGAGI (reference sequence). CDR3 length equals 14 residues. Deletions cut 2 bases from V and 0 bases from J, with 7 bases between. CDR3 in DNA: TGTGCCAGCAGTTACGGGCCATTGAACACTGAAGCTTTCTTT. Translation: CASSYGPLNTEAFF.

The chain links TRBV2 to TRBJ1-2; no firm D call. Germline V gene sequence: CDR1 SNHLY, CDR2 FYNNEI. This CDR3 comprises 15 residues. The V gene lost 2 bases and the J gene lost 8 bases, with 18 bases spanning the gap. CDR3: CASSEIKSGRRGYTF. CDR3 coding DNA: TGTGCCAGCAGTGAAATTAAGAGTGGACGGAGGGGCTACACCTTC.

V and J are TRBV5-4 and TRBJ2-6, with D maybe TRBD2 (7 bases). Per the germline V gene, CDR1 is SGHNT and CDR2 is YYREEE (reference sequence). The CDR3 totals 17 residues. The germline V and J ends were trimmed by 7 bases and 1 base, with 18 bases remaining between them. The CDR3 reads CASGGAAKVSGANVLTF. CDR3 coding DNA: TGTGCCAGCGGGGGGGCCGCAAAGGTTTCTGGGGCCAACGTCCTGACTTTC.

The rearrangement links TRBV6-1 to TRBJ2-7; TRBD1 might be the D (6 bases). The V end was cut by 3 bases, the J end by 2 bases, with 26 bases between. This CDR3 spans 19 amino acids. Germline CDR1 MNHNS, CDR2 SASEGT. CDR3 sequence (DNA): TGTGCCAGCAGTGATCCGGTAGTAGGGGGATTATCATGGACCTACGAGCAGTACTTC. This gives the protein CASSDPVVGGLSWTYEQYF.

The chain couples TRBV27 to TRBJ1-2, with a possible D match to TRBD1 (5 bases). The length of the CDR3 is 13 residues. The germline V gene has CDR1 MNHEY and CDR2 SMNVEV (reference sequence). Trimming shortened V by 4 bases and J by 6 bases, and 12 bases separated the two germline ends. CDR3 residues: CASSSKGIHGYTF. CDR3 nucleotides: TGTGCCAGCAGTTCGAAGGGGATTCATGGCTACACCTTC.

The rearrangement uses TRBV11-3 and TRBJ2-1; TRBD2 matches 10 bases. The ends lost 1 base at V and 7 bases at J; junction bases unmatched: 4. There are 15 residues in the CDR3. Germline values: CDR1 SGHNT, CDR2 YENEEA. The CDR3 DNA follows: TGTGCCAGCAGCTTAGGGACTAGCGGACAAAATGAGCAGTTCTTC. Its translation: CASSLGTSGQNEQFF.

The chain has TRBV10-3 and TRBJ2-5; 12 bases line up with TRBD2. V lost 10 bases, J lost 4 bases, and 4 bases stayed unmatched. Germline CDR1 and CDR2: ENHRY and SYGVKD. The length of the CDR3 is 13 residues. CDR3 bases: TGTGCCAACTCACTAGCGGGAGGAGAGACCCAGTACTTC. It yields the protein CANSLAGGETQYF.

The chain joins TRBV4-1 to TRBJ2-5; D is uncertain. This CDR3 has 14 residues. From germline, CDR1 is MGHRA and CDR2 YSYEKL. The V gene lost 4 bases and the J gene lost 2 bases, with 11 bases spanning the gap. The CDR3 region is CASSLFDSQETQYF. The DNA for the CDR3 is TGCGCCAGCAGCCTCTTCGACTCGCAAGAGACCCAGTACTTC.

V usage is TRBV19 and J usage is TRBJ2-1; 8 bases agree with TRBD1. The germline V gene encodes CDR1 LNHDA and CDR2 SQIVND (reference sequence). The CDR3 consists of 15 residues. The V and J ends lost 1 base and 7 bases, in that order; junction bases with no gene match: 6. The CDR3 sequence: CASSIAGTGLNEQFF. The CDR3 nucleotides are TGTGCCAGTAGTATAGCGGGGACAGGCTTGAATGAGCAGTTCTTC.

This clone was detected a few times. The J gene is TRBJ2-2, the V gene TRBV28, with 7 positions matching TRBD1. CDR1 is MDHEN, CDR2 SYDVKM, per germline. Trimming at V came to 4 bases and at J to 7 bases, leaving 3 bases not matched to a gene. CDR3 length: 13 amino acids. The CDR3 bases are TGTGCCAGCAGTTCCCAGGGGGTCGGGGAGCTGTTTTTT. Translation gives CASSSQGVGELFF.

The chain employs TRBV9 and TRBJ1-1; 8 bases are a match to TRBD1. V gave up 1 base and J gave up 4 bases; unmatched junction bases: 3. The CDR3 is 14 amino acids. In germline, CDR1 is SGDLS, CDR2 YYNGEE. CDR3 loop: CASSVQGAGTEAFF. CDR3 bases: TGTGCCAGCAGCGTACAGGGGGCCGGCACTGAAGCTTTCTTT.

This chain joins TRBV30 and TRBJ2-5; D perhaps matches TRBD2 (7 bases). The V end was cut by 0 bases, the J end by 4 bases, with 18 bases between. The CDR3 runs 16 residues. CDR1 and CDR2 from the germline V gene are GTSNPN and SVGIG (reference sequence). The chain's CDR3 is CAWSVLGGRGRETQYF. For the CDR3, the DNA is TGTGCCTGGAGTGTACTAGGGGGGAGGGGAAGAGAGACCCAGTACTTC.

This clone was picked up a small number of times. This chain joins TRBV4-3 and TRBJ1-1; D is undetermined. This CDR3 has 14 residues. The germline gives CDR1 LGHNA, CDR2 YSLEER. Trimming shortened V by 0 bases and J by 1 base, and 6 bases separated the two germline ends. The CDR3 region has the DNA TGCGCCAGCAGCCAAGATCTCGGGAACACTGAAGCTTTCTTT. Amino acid sequence: CASSQDLGNTEAFF.

The chain combines TRBV10-3 with TRBJ2-7; TRBD1 aligns across 9 bases. The length of the CDR3 is 16 residues. V was pared by 0 bases and J by 5 bases, with 8 bases of the junction left unmatched. Germline V gene data show CDR1 as ENHRY and CDR2 as SYGVKD. CDR3 loop: CAISESVGTGSHEQYF. The CDR3 DNA follows: TGTGCCATCAGTGAGTCGGTAGGGACAGGGTCCCACGAGCAGTACTTC.

The chain carries TRBV4-2 and TRBJ2-7, with 7 bases lining up with TRBD2. CDR3 length: 15 residues. J was trimmed by 4 bases and V by 0 bases; bases with no gene match: 6. CDR1 is LGHNA, CDR2 YNFKEQ, per germline. The CDR3 DNA reads as TGTGCCAGCAGCCAAGAGCCTAGCGGCTCATACGAGCAGTACTTC. Encoded protein: CASSQEPSGSYEQYF.

The CDR3 spells CASSFVAGELFF. DNA for the CDR3: TGCGCCAGCAGTTTCGTCGCCGGGGAGCTGTTTTTT. This rearrangement joins TRBV10-2 to TRBJ2-2; D is ambiguous. Germline V lookup: CDR1 WSHSY, CDR2 SAAADI. The V gene lost 5 bases and the J gene lost 6 bases, with 7 bases spanning the gap. CDR3 length equals 12 residues.